Listed below are T cell receptor beta chains from one sample, sequenced in a study of shared clonotypes between healthy human individuals. Libraries were prepared by immunoSEQ multiplex PCR; TCRdb keeps only in-frame clonotypes and omits some of them. The repertoire consists of some 1 million clones, with around 75% occurring once and the leading ten covering approximately 1.5%. Sequenced material: memory CD4+ T cells sorted from blood. These receptors originate from a man aged 18 to 30 in good health. CDR3s leave out the opening cysteine and the closing phenylalanine or tryptophan. Clone size appears in some rows only: once, few, many, or a class for an expanded clone.

CDR3aa: ASSENRGQPQH
v_gene: TRBV6-4
len: 11
j_gene: TRBJ1-5
abundance: .

CDR3aa: ASSLAGTDHEQY
v_gene: TRBV11-3
len: 12
j_gene: TRBJ2-7
abundance: .

CDR3aa: SVREGSGANVLT
v_gene: TRBV29-1
len: 12
j_gene: TRBJ2-6
abundance: .

CDR3aa: ASEPLDRSETQY
v_gene: TRBV2
len: 12
j_gene: TRBJ2-5
abundance: .

CDR3aa: SVAGGQFYETQY
v_gene: TRBV29-1
len: 12
j_gene: TRBJ2-5
abundance: .

CDR3aa: ASSPPGGGNGYT
v_gene: TRBV9
len: 12
j_gene: TRBJ1-2
abundance: few

CDR3aa: ASSSQDTYEQY
v_gene: TRBV11-3
len: 11
j_gene: TRBJ2-7
abundance: .

CDR3aa: ASSETGKYEQY
v_gene: TRBV6-1
len: 11
j_gene: TRBJ2-7
abundance: .

CDR3aa: ASSSPKQAF
v_gene: TRBV5-4
len: 9
j_gene: TRBJ1-1
abundance: .

CDR3aa: ASSLYPRLAGVTEQY
v_gene: TRBV27
len: 15
j_gene: TRBJ2-7
abundance: .

CDR3aa: ASSLAGTSAKNEQF
v_gene: TRBV7-2
len: 14
j_gene: TRBJ2-1
abundance: .

CDR3aa: ASSVFAGYQETQY
v_gene: TRBV18
len: 13
j_gene: TRBJ2-5
abundance: .

CDR3aa: ASSPNSYEQY
v_gene: TRBV18
len: 10
j_gene: TRBJ2-7
abundance: .

CDR3aa: ASRSGGSQETQY
v_gene: TRBV28
len: 12
j_gene: TRBJ2-5
abundance: .

CDR3aa: ATSRGPQETQY
v_gene: TRBV15
len: 11
j_gene: TRBJ2-5
abundance: .

CDR3aa: ASSPRGGPGTGELF
v_gene: TRBV18
len: 14
j_gene: TRBJ2-2
abundance: .

CDR3aa: ALTAGPRWTEAF
v_gene: TRBV30
len: 12
j_gene: TRBJ1-1
abundance: .

CDR3aa: ASSFQPGGFGGTEAF
v_gene: TRBV5-1
len: 15
j_gene: TRBJ1-1
abundance: .

CDR3aa: ASSPLGAGVQETQY
v_gene: TRBV28
len: 14
j_gene: TRBJ2-5
abundance: .

CDR3aa: ASSERGLLSGNTIY
v_gene: TRBV2
len: 14
j_gene: TRBJ1-3
abundance: .

CDR3aa: AISGLAGVDEQY
v_gene: TRBV10-3
len: 12
j_gene: TRBJ2-7
abundance: .

CDR3aa: AISESDRAGYEQY
v_gene: TRBV10-3
len: 13
j_gene: TRBJ2-7
abundance: .

CDR3aa: SVPRSGGNSYEQY
v_gene: TRBV29-1
len: 13
j_gene: TRBJ2-7
abundance: .

CDR3aa: ASSRGESNQPQH
v_gene: TRBV2
len: 12
j_gene: TRBJ1-5
abundance: .

CDR3aa: ASSPTRNLAKNIQY
v_gene: TRBV28
len: 14
j_gene: TRBJ2-4
abundance: .

CDR3aa: SVNFRENTGELF
v_gene: TRBV29-1
len: 12
j_gene: TRBJ2-2
abundance: .

CDR3aa: ASSDAGSYEQY
v_gene: TRBV25-1
len: 11
j_gene: TRBJ2-7
abundance: .

CDR3aa: ASSEETRLRPWGGYT
v_gene: TRBV6-1
len: 15
j_gene: TRBJ1-2
abundance: few

CDR3aa: ASPIHRGHYEQY
v_gene: TRBV19
len: 12
j_gene: TRBJ2-7
abundance: few

CDR3aa: ASSFGGQGDGYT
v_gene: TRBV5-4
len: 12
j_gene: TRBJ1-2
abundance: .

CDR3aa: ASSSDRGFMETQY
v_gene: TRBV5-1
len: 13
j_gene: TRBJ2-5
abundance: .

CDR3aa: ASSGLAGAKNIQY
v_gene: TRBV11-2
len: 13
j_gene: TRBJ2-4
abundance: .

CDR3aa: ASSRPGLATDTQY
v_gene: TRBV5-4
len: 13
j_gene: TRBJ2-3
abundance: .

CDR3aa: ASSSGRLGTEDGYT
v_gene: TRBV4-3
len: 14
j_gene: TRBJ1-2
abundance: few

CDR3aa: ASSARDGYTGELF
v_gene: TRBV5-8
len: 13
j_gene: TRBJ2-2
abundance: .

CDR3aa: AISEAYTDTQY
v_gene: TRBV10-3
len: 11
j_gene: TRBJ2-3
abundance: .

CDR3aa: ASSGGMGNQPQH
v_gene: TRBV2
len: 12
j_gene: TRBJ1-5
abundance: .

CDR3aa: ASSLEIPPPLIAAGNEQF
v_gene: TRBV13
len: 18
j_gene: TRBJ2-1
abundance: .

CDR3aa: AWSGTGGYNEQF
v_gene: TRBV30
len: 12
j_gene: TRBJ2-1
abundance: .

CDR3aa: ASSYAGLLTDTQY
v_gene: TRBV6-5
len: 13
j_gene: TRBJ2-3
abundance: once

CDR3aa: ASSLVGTSGRAGDTQY
v_gene: TRBV5-1
len: 16
j_gene: TRBJ2-3
abundance: .

CDR3aa: ASSTGRLAYEQY
v_gene: TRBV11-2
len: 12
j_gene: TRBJ2-7
abundance: once

CDR3aa: ASSQTEMSGAQF
v_gene: TRBV4-1
len: 12
j_gene: TRBJ2-1
abundance: .

CDR3aa: ASSSTSADTQY
v_gene: TRBV27
len: 11
j_gene: TRBJ2-3
abundance: .

CDR3aa: AYGQFVDGELF
v_gene: TRBV10-3
len: 11
j_gene: TRBJ2-2
abundance: .

CDR3aa: ASSELAGAGNEQF
v_gene: TRBV6-1
len: 13
j_gene: TRBJ2-1
abundance: .

CDR3aa: ASSKETGATDTQY
v_gene: TRBV7-2
len: 13
j_gene: TRBJ2-3
abundance: .

CDR3aa: ASSPLTGNQETQY
v_gene: TRBV19
len: 13
j_gene: TRBJ2-5
abundance: few

CDR3aa: ASSSDRASGYT
v_gene: TRBV7-9
len: 11
j_gene: TRBJ1-2
abundance: few

CDR3aa: ASSVAWQNTEAF
v_gene: TRBV9
len: 12
j_gene: TRBJ1-1
abundance: .

CDR3aa: AISESQGMGEQY
v_gene: TRBV10-3
len: 12
j_gene: TRBJ2-7
abundance: once

CDR3aa: ASRTGGALQPQH
v_gene: TRBV28
len: 12
j_gene: TRBJ1-5
abundance: .

CDR3aa: ASSRSGGSQPQH
v_gene: TRBV18
len: 12
j_gene: TRBJ1-5
abundance: once

CDR3aa: ASSKDSPSYEQY
v_gene: TRBV2
len: 12
j_gene: TRBJ2-7
abundance: .

CDR3aa: ARRGRTYNEQF
v_gene: TRBV21-1
len: 11
j_gene: TRBJ2-1
abundance: few

CDR3aa: ASKVGGVTDTQY
v_gene: TRBV19
len: 12
j_gene: TRBJ2-3
abundance: .

CDR3aa: ASSNPDTQY
v_gene: TRBV6-6
len: 9
j_gene: TRBJ2-3
abundance: few

CDR3aa: ATLSFSPGAPLH
v_gene: TRBV10-2
len: 12
j_gene: TRBJ1-6
abundance: .

CDR3aa: ASSFDRVSGDEQY
v_gene: TRBV5-1
len: 13
j_gene: TRBJ2-7
abundance: .

CDR3aa: ASSRGGGEETQY
v_gene: TRBV7-2
len: 12
j_gene: TRBJ2-5
abundance: .